The T cell receptor (beta chain) under discussion was sequenced for a study of liver allograft versus peripheral blood T cells. Study-wide context: Transplanted-liver T cell receptor repertoires were compared with recipients' peripheral blood repertoires.

This CDR3 spans 12 amino acids. Trimming pared 10 bases from V and 0 bases from J, leaving 7 bases between. Germline CDR1 is MNHNS and CDR2 is SASEGT. Study-wide points: Inside liver allografts, T cell receptor repertoires reportedly diverged from the repertoires found in peripheral blood.

Notes on this clonotype: The antigen remains undetermined.

In TCRdb, the reads were re-called with MiXCR into one record per CDR3 protein. This table holds around 1,000 distinct CDR3 sequences, about 20% found once. V and J are TRBV6-1 and TRBJ1-5; D is ambiguous. The TCR sequence derives from a human patient who had a liver transplant. Some T cells may be graft donor cells. In nucleotides, the CDR3 is TGTGCCACCCGGACTAGCAATCAGCCCCAGCATTTT. Its protein product is CATRTSNQPQHF.